The clone carrying this T cell receptor beta chain was seen just once. The PCR used 60 Vbeta and 13 Jbeta primers. Repertoires were generated with immunoSEQ multiplex PCR, while TCRdb's copy carries only in-frame clones and drops some. This sample has around 150,000 clones, with 82% found just once. These data belong to a study of cytomegalovirus exposure and HLA in healthy donors. The CDR3 length is 13 residues. With 4 bases clipped from V and 13 bases from J, the junction kept 9 bases outside the gene matches. Germline V CDR1 and CDR2: SGDLS, YYNGEE. The chain joins TRBV9 to TRBJ2-1, with 9 bases lining up with TRBD2. The sequenced material came from PBMCs. The clonotype comes from a woman in her forties or fifties in good health and CMV-seropositive. CDR3: CASSFRTSVSQFF. The CDR3 DNA sequence: TGTGCCAGCAGCTTCCGGACTAGCGTAAGTCAGTTCTTC.